These 8 T cell receptor beta chains were sequenced from one sample in a study of blood T cell repertoires in COVID-19. Sequencing was performed with immunoSEQ multiplex PCR; in TCRdb, only in-frame clones are kept and a portion is missing. The sample shows about 190,000 clones, roughly 84% of them seen only once. The sequenced sample consisted of PBMCs or T cells enriched from blood (not recorded which). The receptors stem from a woman aged 25 to 45 who had been exposed to COVID-19.

The chain combines TRBV27 with TRBJ2-1, with 10 bases fitting TRBD1. Germline V gives CDR1 MNHEY, CDR2 SMNVEV (reference sequence). This CDR3 has 16 residues. Unmatched junction bases numbered 16, after V lost 11 bases and J lost 6 bases. For the CDR3, the DNA is TGTGCCTCAAAGGGGGGGTCGGGACAGGGGCTCAATGAGCAGTTCTTC. Protein: CASKGGSGQGLNEQFF.

The rearrangement links TRBV15 to TRBJ2-2; D not certain. This CDR3 comprises 12 residues. Between the trimmed V and J ends, which lost 1 base and 7 bases, there was a span of 4 bases. Germline V CDR1 and CDR2: LNHNV, YYDKDF (reference sequence). The chain's CDR3 is CATSRVIGELFF. In nucleotides, the CDR3 is TGTGCCACCAGCAGAGTAATCGGGGAGCTGTTTTTT.

The chain couples TRBV6-5 to TRBJ1-3; D gene uncertain. Trimming took 2 bases from V and 0 from J, leaving 2 bases between them. This CDR3 has 13 amino acids. Germline assignment: CDR1 MNHEY and CDR2 SVGAGI. CDR3 in amino acids: CASSYRSGNTIYF. DNA of the CDR3: TGTGCCAGCAGTTACCGCTCTGGAAACACCATATATTTT.

The CDR3 region has the DNA TGTGCCAGCAGTGAATCATTCGGGGATCAGCCCCAGCATTTT. Protein product: CASSESFGDQPQHF. The rearrangement joins TRBV25-1 to TRBJ1-5, with D unclear. Germline assignment: CDR1 MGHDK and CDR2 SYGVNS. The V end lost 1 base, the J end lost 5 bases, and 9 bases lay between the germline ends. The CDR3 loop spans 14 amino acids.

The V call is TRBV12-5, the J call TRBJ2-3; 7 bases line up with TRBD1. The CDR3 runs 14 residues. The trim removed 6 bases at V and 6 bases at J, leaving 9 bases unmatched. Looked up from germline, CDR1 is LGHNT and CDR2 is FRNRAP. The CDR3 DNA reads TGTGCTAGTGGCCGTGGACAGGACGGGGATACGCAGTATTTT. Translation gives CASGRGQDGDTQYF.

This chain uses TRBV4-1 with TRBJ1-5; 12 nucleotides line up with TRBD1. Germline V gene lookup returns CDR1 MGHRA and CDR2 YSYEKL. The J segment lost 7 bases and the V segment lost 8 bases, leaving 6 bases of the junction unmatched. There are 14 residues in the CDR3. The CDR3 region is CASGDRGRGQPQHF. The CDR3 DNA follows: TGCGCCAGCGGGGACAGGGGGCGAGGGCAGCCCCAGCATTTT.

For the CDR3, the DNA is TGTGCCAGCAGTCAAAATAGCGGGGGTCTCTCCTACGAGCAGTACTTC. Its protein is CASSQNSGGLSYEQYF. The gene calls are TRBV7-2 and TRBJ2-7; 9 bases fit TRBD2. The CDR3 consists of 16 residues. J gave up 0 bases and V 6 bases, and 9 bases lay outside the gene matches. Germline CDR1 reads SGHTA; CDR2 reads FQGNSA.

The gene calls are TRBV5-4 and TRBJ2-3; the D gene is possibly TRBD1 (6 bases). Trimming took 4 bases from V and 2 from J, leaving 17 bases between them. Germline lookup yields CDR1 SGHNT and CDR2 YYREEE (reference sequence). The CDR3 totals 16 residues. CDR3 amino acids: CASSPGRGTNTDTQYF. CDR3 bases: TGTGCCAGCAGCCCGGGTAGGGGGACGAACACAGATACGCAGTATTTT.